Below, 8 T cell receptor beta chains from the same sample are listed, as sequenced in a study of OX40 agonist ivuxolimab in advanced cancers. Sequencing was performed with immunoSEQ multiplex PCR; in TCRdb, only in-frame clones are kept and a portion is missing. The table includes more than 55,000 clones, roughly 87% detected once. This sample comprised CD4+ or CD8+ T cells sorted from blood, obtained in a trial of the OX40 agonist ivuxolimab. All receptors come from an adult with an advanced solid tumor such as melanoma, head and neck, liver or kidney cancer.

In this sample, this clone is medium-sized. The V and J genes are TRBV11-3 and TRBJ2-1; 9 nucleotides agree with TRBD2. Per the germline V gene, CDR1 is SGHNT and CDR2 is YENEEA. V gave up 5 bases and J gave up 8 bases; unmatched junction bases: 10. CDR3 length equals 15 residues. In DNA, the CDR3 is TGTGCCAGCAGCCCTGGACTAGCGTCCACCGATGAGCAGTTCTTC. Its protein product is CASSPGLASTDEQFF.

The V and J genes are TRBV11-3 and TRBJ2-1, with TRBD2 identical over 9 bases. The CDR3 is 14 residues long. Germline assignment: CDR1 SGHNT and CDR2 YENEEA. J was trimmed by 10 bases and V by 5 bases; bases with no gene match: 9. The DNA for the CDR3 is TGTGCCAGCAGCCCCCCGGGACTAGCTAACGAGCAGTTCTTC. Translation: CASSPPGLANEQFF.

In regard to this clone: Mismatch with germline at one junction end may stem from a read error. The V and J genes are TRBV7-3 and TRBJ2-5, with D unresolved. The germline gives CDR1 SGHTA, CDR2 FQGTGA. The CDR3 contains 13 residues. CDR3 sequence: CASSITSQETQYF. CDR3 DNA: TGTGCCAGCAGCATAACAAGCCAAGAGACCCAGTACTTC.

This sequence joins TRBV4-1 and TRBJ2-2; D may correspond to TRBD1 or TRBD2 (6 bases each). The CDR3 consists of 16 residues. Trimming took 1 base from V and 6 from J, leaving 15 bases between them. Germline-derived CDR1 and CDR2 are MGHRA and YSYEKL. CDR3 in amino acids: CASSQVRGLGAGELFF. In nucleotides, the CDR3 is TGCGCCAGCAGCCAAGTCCGGGGGCTAGGGGCCGGGGAGCTGTTTTTT.

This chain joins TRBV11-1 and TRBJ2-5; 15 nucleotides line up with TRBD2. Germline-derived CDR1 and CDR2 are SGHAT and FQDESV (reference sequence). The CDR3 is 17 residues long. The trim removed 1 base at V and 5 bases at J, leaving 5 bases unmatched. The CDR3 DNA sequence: TGTGCCAGCAGCTTAGAGGGACTAGCGGGGGGAATTGAGACCCAGTACTTC. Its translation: CASSLEGLAGGIETQYF.

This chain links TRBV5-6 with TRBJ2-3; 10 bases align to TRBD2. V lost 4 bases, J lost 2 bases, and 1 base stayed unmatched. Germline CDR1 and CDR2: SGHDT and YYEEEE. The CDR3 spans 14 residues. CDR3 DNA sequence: TGTGCCAGCAGCGGGACTAGCGCCACAGATACGCAGTATTTT. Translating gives CASSGTSATDTQYF.

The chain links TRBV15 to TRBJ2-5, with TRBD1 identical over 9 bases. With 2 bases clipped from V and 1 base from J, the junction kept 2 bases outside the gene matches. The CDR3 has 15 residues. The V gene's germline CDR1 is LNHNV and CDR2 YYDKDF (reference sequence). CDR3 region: CATSRRTGAQETQYF. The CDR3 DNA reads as TGTGCCACCAGCAGAAGGACAGGGGCCCAAGAGACCCAGTACTTC.

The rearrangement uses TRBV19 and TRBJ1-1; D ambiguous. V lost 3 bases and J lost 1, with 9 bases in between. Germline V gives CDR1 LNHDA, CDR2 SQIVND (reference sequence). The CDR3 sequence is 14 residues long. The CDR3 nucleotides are TGTGCCAGTAGTATCAACCCTTCGAACACTGAAGCTTTCTTT. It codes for CASSINPSNTEAFF.